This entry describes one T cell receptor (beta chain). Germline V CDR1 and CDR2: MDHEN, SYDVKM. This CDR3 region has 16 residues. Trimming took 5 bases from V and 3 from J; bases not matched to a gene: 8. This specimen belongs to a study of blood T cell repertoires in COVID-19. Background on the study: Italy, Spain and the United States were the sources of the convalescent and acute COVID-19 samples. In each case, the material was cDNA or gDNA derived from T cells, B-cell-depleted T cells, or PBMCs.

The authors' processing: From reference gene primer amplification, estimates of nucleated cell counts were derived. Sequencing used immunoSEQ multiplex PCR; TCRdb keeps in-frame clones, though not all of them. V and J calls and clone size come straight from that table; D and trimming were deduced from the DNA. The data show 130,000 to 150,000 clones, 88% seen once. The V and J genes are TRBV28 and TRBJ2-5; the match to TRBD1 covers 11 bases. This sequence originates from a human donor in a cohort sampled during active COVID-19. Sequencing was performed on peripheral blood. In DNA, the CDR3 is TGTGCCAGCAGTCAGCCCGGGACAGGGGGGGAAGAGACCCAGTACTTC. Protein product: CASSQPGTGGEETQYF.